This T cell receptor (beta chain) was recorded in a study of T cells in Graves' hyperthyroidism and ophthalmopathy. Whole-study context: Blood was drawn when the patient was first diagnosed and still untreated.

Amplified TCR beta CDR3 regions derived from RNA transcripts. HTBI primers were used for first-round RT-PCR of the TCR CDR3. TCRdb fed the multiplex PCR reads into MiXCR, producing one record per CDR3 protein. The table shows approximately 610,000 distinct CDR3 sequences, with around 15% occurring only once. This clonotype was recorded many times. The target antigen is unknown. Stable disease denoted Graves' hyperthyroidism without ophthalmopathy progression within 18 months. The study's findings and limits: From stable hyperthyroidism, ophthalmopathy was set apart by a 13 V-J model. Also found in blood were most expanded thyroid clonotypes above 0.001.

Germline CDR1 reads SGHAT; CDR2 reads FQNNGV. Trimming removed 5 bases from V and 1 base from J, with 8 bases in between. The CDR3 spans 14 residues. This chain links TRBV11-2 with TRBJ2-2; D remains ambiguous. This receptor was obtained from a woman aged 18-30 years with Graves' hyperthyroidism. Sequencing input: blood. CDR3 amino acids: CASSQIKNTGELFF. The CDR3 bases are TGTGCCAGCAGCCAAATAAAGAACACCGGGGAGCTGTTTTTT.